This T cell receptor beta chain was captured by sequencing in a study of neurological immune-mediated disorders. Time point specified: longitudinal time-point 1 (baseline). This clonotype has a count of ten or more. The CDR3 consists of 16 residues. Trimming cost V 6 bases and J 6 bases, with 23 bases left between them. Every sequencing run produced over 180 million TCR-beta sequences that came from 15-18 subjects. TCRdb redid the calling of the 5' RACE reads with MiXCR, one entry per CDR3 protein. This table holds around 69,000 distinct CDR3 sequences, roughly 10% found once. The TCR was taken from a man aged 25 to 40 in good health. V gene TRBV12-3 or TRBV12-4 combines with J gene TRBJ1-1, with D perhaps matching TRBD1 (5 bases). The sample was PBMCs. In nucleotides, the CDR3 is TGTGCCAGCAGCTTTGGGGGATTGACCGGGGACCCTGAAGCTTTCTTT. Translated: CASSFGGLTGDPEAFF.